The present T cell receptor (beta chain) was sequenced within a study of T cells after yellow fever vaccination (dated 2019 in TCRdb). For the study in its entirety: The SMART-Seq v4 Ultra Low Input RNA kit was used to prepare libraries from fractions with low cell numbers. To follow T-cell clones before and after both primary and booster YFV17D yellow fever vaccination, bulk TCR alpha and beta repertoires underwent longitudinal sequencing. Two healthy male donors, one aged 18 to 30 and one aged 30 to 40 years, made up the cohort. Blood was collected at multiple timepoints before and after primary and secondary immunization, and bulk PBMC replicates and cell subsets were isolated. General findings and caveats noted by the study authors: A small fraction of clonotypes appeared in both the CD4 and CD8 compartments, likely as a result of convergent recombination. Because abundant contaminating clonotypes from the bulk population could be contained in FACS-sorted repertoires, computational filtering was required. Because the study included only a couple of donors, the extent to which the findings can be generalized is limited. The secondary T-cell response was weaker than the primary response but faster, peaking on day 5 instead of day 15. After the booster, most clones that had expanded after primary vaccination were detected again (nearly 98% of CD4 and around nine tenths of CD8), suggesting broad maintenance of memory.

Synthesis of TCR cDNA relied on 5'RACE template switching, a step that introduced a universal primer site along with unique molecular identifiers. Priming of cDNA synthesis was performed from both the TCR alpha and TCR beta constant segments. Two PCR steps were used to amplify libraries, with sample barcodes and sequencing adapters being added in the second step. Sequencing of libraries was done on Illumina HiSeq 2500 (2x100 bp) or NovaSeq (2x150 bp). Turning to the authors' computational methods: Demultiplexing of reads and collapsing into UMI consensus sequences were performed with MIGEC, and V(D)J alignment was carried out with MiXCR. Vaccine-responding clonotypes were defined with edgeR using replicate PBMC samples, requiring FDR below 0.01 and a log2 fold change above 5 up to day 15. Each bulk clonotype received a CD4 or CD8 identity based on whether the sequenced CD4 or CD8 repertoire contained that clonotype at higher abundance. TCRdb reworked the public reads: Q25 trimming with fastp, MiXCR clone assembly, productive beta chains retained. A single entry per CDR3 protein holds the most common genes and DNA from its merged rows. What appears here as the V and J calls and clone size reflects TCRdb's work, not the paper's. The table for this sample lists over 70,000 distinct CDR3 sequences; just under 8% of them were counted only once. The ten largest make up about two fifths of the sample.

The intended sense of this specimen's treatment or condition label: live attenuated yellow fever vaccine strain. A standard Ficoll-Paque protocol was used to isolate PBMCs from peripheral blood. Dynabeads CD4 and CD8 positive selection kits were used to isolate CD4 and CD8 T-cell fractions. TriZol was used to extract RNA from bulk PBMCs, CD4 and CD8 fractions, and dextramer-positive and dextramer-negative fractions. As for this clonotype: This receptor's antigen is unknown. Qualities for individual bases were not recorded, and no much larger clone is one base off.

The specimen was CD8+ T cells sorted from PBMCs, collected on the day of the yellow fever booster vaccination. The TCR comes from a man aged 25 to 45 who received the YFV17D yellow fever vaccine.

The CDR3 sequence is CASRPLTGATDTQYF. The DNA reads as follows: TGTGCCAGCAGACCTCTGACGGGAGCCACAGATACGCAGTATTTT. The chain is encoded by TRBV6-1 joined to TRBJ2-3; TRBD2 is possibly the D segment (6 matching bases). The junction shows trimming of 6 bases on V and 2 bases on J, plus 15 bases between the germline ends. Measured from the cysteine to the phenylalanine, the CDR3 is 15 residues long. Solely the CDR3 DNA is kept, with 45 bases framed from the first base. CDR1 and CDR2, per the germline V gene, are MNHNS and SASEGT.